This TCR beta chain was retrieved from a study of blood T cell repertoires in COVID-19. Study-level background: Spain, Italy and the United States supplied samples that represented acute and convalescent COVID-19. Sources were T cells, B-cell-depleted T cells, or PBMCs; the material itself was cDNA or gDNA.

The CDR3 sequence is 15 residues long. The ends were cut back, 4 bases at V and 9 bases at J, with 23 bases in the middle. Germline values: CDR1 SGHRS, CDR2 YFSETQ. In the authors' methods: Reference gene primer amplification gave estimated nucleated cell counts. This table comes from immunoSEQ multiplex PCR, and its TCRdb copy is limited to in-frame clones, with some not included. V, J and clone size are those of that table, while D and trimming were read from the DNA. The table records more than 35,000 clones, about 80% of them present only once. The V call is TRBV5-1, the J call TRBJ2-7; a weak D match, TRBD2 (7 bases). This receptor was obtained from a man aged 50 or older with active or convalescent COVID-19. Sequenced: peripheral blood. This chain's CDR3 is CASSPEGGASIRQYF. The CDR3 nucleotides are TGCGCCAGCAGCCCGGAAGGGGGGGCCTCTATAAGGCAGTACTTC.